Below are 24 T cell receptor beta chains sequenced from a single sample in a study of post-analysis software for immune sequencing data. Findings and caveats of the study: In patients, TRBV5-6, TRBV5-1 and TRBV20-1 belonged to roughly five TRBV segments found more frequently than in controls.

Incorporated into the TCR beta cDNA libraries were unique molecular identifiers, which served to reduce PCR and sequencing biases. One entry per CDR3 protein results from TCRdb running MiXCR on the PCR reads. The repertoire holds fewer than 550,000 distinct CDR3 sequences, with around 36% as singletons. Which antigens these TCRs recognize remains unknown. The sequencing sample was made of blood. These receptors were obtained from a girl aged 2-17 years with multiple sclerosis.

V and J are TRBV12-3 or TRBV12-4 and TRBJ2-7, with 7 bases that match TRBD1. The CDR3 loop spans 20 amino acids. After removal of 6 bases from V and 1 base from J, the junction contained 24 bases not matched to a gene. The CDR3, as DNA: TGTGCCAGCAGCTCCCTTTCGGGGCAGGGGGAAGTTCATGAGTCCTACGAGCAGTACTTC. The encoded protein is CASSSLSGQGEVHESYEQYF.

The chain recombines TRBV9 with TRBJ2-3; 7 nucleotides match TRBD2. The V segment lost 3 bases and the J segment 2 bases; nucleotides outside the gene matches: 6. The CDR3 totals 15 residues. The germline gives CDR1 SGDLS, CDR2 YYNGEE. This CDR3 is CASSAGTNPTDTQYF. The CDR3, as DNA: TGTGCCAGCAGCGCCGGGACTAACCCCACAGATACGCAGTATTTT.

The J gene is TRBJ2-1, the V gene TRBV28; D is possibly TRBD1 (6 bases). The CDR3 is 13 residues long. The germline gives CDR1 MDHEN, CDR2 SYDVKM. V lost 11 bases and J 0 bases, leaving 11 bases between the germline ends. The CDR3 is CASAQGSYNEQFF. The CDR3 nucleotides are TGTGCCTCTGCACAGGGCTCCTACAATGAGCAGTTCTTC.

This clonotype was detected a few times. The chain uses TRBV12-3 or TRBV12-4 and TRBJ1-1; 9 nucleotides match TRBD1. V lost 4 bases to trimming and J lost 3 bases; unmatched junction nucleotides: 9. The CDR3 is 16 amino acids. The CDR3 sequence: CASSWGTGSRDTEAFF. DNA of the CDR3: TGTGCCAGCAGTTGGGGGACAGGGTCAAGGGACACTGAAGCTTTCTTT.

The chain recombines TRBV27 with TRBJ1-5; TRBD1 is a possible D gene (5 bases). The CDR3 totals 14 residues. The germline V gene encodes CDR1 MNHEY and CDR2 SMNVEV (reference sequence). V was shortened by 5 bases and J by 6 bases, with 14 bases between the two germline ends. The CDR3 loop is CASSTGLGGQPQHF. The CDR3 DNA follows: TGTGCCAGCAGTACGGGGTTGGGGGGTCAGCCCCAGCATTTT.

The chain joins TRBV10-3 to TRBJ2-7; D is unresolved. The CDR3 is 15 amino acids. V was shortened by 4 bases and J by 0 bases, with 13 bases between the two germline ends. Germline loops: CDR1 ENHRY, CDR2 SYGVKD. Written as DNA, the CDR3 is TGTGCCATCAGTGTGTCAGCAGGTCCCTCCTACGAGCAGTACTTC. It is translated as CAISVSAGPSYEQYF.

Details on this clonotype: The conserved final phenylalanine or tryptophan is absent from the CDR3, which likely points to a read error. The chain carries TRBV3-1 and TRBJ2-1, with 10 bases lining up with TRBD1. The CDR3 spans 15 residues. The junction had 9 bases not matched to a gene; V was cut back by 6 bases and J by 7 bases. From germline, CDR1 is LGHDT and CDR2 YNNKEL (reference sequence). The CDR3, as DNA: TGTGCCAGCAGTAAGGGACAGGGGTTTATGAATGAGCAGTTCGTC. Translated: CASSKGQGFMNEQFV.

The chain couples TRBV20-1 to TRBJ2-5; D ambiguous. The CDR3 spans 12 residues. In germline, CDR1 is DFQATT, CDR2 SNEGSKA (reference sequence). The V and J ends lost 7 bases and 1 base respectively, with 10 bases between them. The chain's CDR3 is CSGSATQETQYF. The CDR3 nucleotides read TGCAGTGGGTCTGCGACCCAAGAGACCCAGTACTTC.

About this clonotype itself: Germline and junction disagree at one end, which may indicate a read error. The chain links TRBV5-1 to TRBJ1-1, with D unclear. This CDR3 contains 12 residues. Germline assignment: CDR1 SGHRS and CDR2 YFSETQ. Here the CDR3 reads CASSLGNTESFF. In DNA, the CDR3 is TGCGCCAGCAGCTTGGGTAACACTGAATCTTTCTTT.

V gene TRBV7-7 combines with J gene TRBJ1-5; 7 bases are shared with TRBD1. V lost 5 bases and J lost 9; bases outside the gene matches: 10. Germline V gene sequence: CDR1 SSHAT, CDR2 FNYEAQ (reference sequence). This CDR3 contains 14 residues. CDR3 sequence reads: CASSPGDRARPQHF. DNA of the CDR3: TGTGCCAGCAGCCCCGGAGACAGGGCTCGGCCCCAGCATTTT.

Remarks on this clonotype: The germline gene is not matched at one end of the junction; a read error may be the cause. V and J are TRBV27 and TRBJ2-6; D is perhaps TRBD1 (5 bases). The CDR3 loop spans 16 amino acids. Germline CDR1 MNHEY, CDR2 SMNVEV (reference sequence). The chain's CDR3 is CASSFAGNSGANVRTF. Here the CDR3 DNA reads TGTGCCAGCAGTTTTGCTGGAAACTCTGGGGCCAACGTCCGGACTTTC.

The rearrangement joins TRBV20-1 to TRBJ2-7; tentative D call: TRBD2 (6 bases). With 0 bases removed from V and 0 bases from J, the gap between germline ends came to 9 bases. Looked up from germline, CDR1 is DFQATT and CDR2 is SNEGSKA (reference sequence). This CDR3 region has 14 residues. CDR3 sequence: CSARERGVSYEQYF. CDR3 sequence (DNA): TGCAGTGCTAGAGAGCGGGGAGTCTCCTACGAGCAGTACTTC.

This clonotype came up a few times. For the CDR3, the DNA is TGCAGCTCAACCGGGACAGGGAACTATGGCTACACCTTC. It encodes CSSTGTGNYGYTF. This sequence joins TRBV29-1 and TRBJ1-2, with 9 bases aligning to TRBD1. The V gene end was trimmed by 8 bases and the J gene end by 2 bases; junction bases not matched to a gene: 6. This CDR3 contains 13 residues. Germline CDR1 reads SQVTM; CDR2 reads ANQGSEA.

This clonotype appeared a few times. The CDR3 sequence is CASSSGGYRETQYF. CDR3 DNA sequence: TGCGCCAGCAGTAGCGGGGGGTATAGGGAGACCCAGTACTTC. The J gene is TRBJ2-5, the V gene TRBV5-1, with 10 positions matching TRBD2. The CDR3 has 14 amino acids. From germline, CDR1 is SGHRS and CDR2 YFSETQ. The trim removed 5 bases at V and 5 bases at J, leaving 6 bases unmatched.

The sample holds a few counts of this clonotype. The chain carries TRBV5-1 and TRBJ2-1; 9 nucleotides align to TRBD1. V was clipped by 2 bases and J by 9 bases; unmatched bases: 9. CDR3 size: 15 residues. Germline assignment: CDR1 SGHRS and CDR2 YFSETQ. CDR3 nucleotide sequence: TGCGCCAGCAGCTTCCCACAGGGGGCAGGAGGTGAGCAGTTCTTC. Its protein is CASSFPQGAGGEQFF.

The table lists this clonotype with a few counts. The V and J genes are TRBV10-2 and TRBJ2-7, with D uncertain. The germline V and J ends were trimmed by 3 bases and 3 bases, with 12 bases remaining between them. Germline V gene lookup returns CDR1 WSHSY and CDR2 SAAADI. The CDR3 runs 14 residues. CDR3 DNA sequence: TGCGCCAGCAGTGACAGGCAGTCGGTCTACGAGCAGTACTTC. This gives the protein CASSDRQSVYEQYF.

This clonotype was seen a single time. The CDR3 DNA reads TGTGCCAGCAGCCACCTGACAGGGGAGAACACCGGGGAGCTGTTTTTT. Translating gives CASSHLTGENTGELFF. The chain combines TRBV7-8 with TRBJ2-2; 8 nucleotides line up with TRBD1. Germline-derived CDR1 and CDR2 are SGHVS and FQNEAQ. V shed 5 bases, J shed 1 base, and the junction held 6 bases outside the gene matches. This CDR3 is 16 amino acids long.

The DNA of the CDR3 is TGCGCCAGCAGCTTAGACACCGGGACAGGGAACTATGGCTACACCTTC. The encoded protein is CASSLDTGTGNYGYTF. This chain uses TRBV5-1 with TRBJ1-2; 9 bases map to TRBD1. The CDR3 totals 16 residues. V was pared by 2 bases and J by 2 bases, with 7 bases of the junction left unmatched. The germline CDR1 and CDR2 sequences are SGHRS and YFSETQ.

About this clonotype itself: Sequence at one end of the junction differs from germline and may be a read error. The gene calls are TRBV5-1 and TRBJ2-6, with 7 bases that match TRBD1. The CDR3 contains 19 residues. The V gene's germline CDR1 is SGHRS and CDR2 YFSETQ. The CDR3 nucleotides are TGCGCCAGCAGCTTGGCCCGGGACAGCGATAGCTCTGGGGCCAACGTCCCGACTTTC. Amino acids: CASSLARDSDSSGANVPTF.

The chain links TRBV3-1 to TRBJ2-7, with D perhaps matching TRBD1 (5 bases). Germline V gene sequence: CDR1 LGHDT, CDR2 YNNKEL (reference sequence). The CDR3 spans 16 residues. The V and J ends lost 0 bases and 0 bases respectively, with 12 bases between them. The CDR3 nucleotides are TGTGCCAGCAGCCAAGAACTGGGGCCGTACTCCTACGAGCAGTACTTC. It translates to CASSQELGPYSYEQYF.

The V call is TRBV7-9, the J call TRBJ2-1, with D uncertain. This CDR3 is 13 amino acids long. Trimming shortened V by 1 base and J by 8 bases, and 9 bases separated the two germline ends. The V gene's germline CDR1 is SEHNR and CDR2 FQNEAQ (reference sequence). CDR3 loop: CASSLVRPDEQFF. The DNA for the CDR3 is TGTGCCAGCAGCTTAGTCCGGCCTGATGAGCAGTTCTTC.

To note about this clonotype: Without the conserved terminal phenylalanine or tryptophan, this CDR3 likely stems from a read error. This chain links TRBV7-9 with TRBJ2-5, with unresolved D. Germline V CDR1 and CDR2: SEHNR, FQNEAQ (reference sequence). Trimming stripped 5 bases from V and 1 base from J, with 5 bases between. The length of the CDR3 is 12 residues. In DNA form, the CDR3 reads TGTGCCAGCAGCCCGCTCCAAGAGACCCAGTACTCC. Residues: CASSPLQETQYS.

The chain carries TRBV12-3 or TRBV12-4 and TRBJ2-5, with a possible D match to TRBD2 (6 bases). The CDR3 contains 13 residues. Trimming took off 6 bases at V and 11 bases at J, with 19 bases between the two ends. The CDR3 DNA reads TGTGCCAGCAGAAAATTGGGGGGAAATAAGCAGTACTTC. Protein product: CASRKLGGNKQYF.

The chain has TRBV3-1 and TRBJ2-1, with D tentatively TRBD1 or TRBD2 (6 bases each). V lost 0 bases and J 0 bases, leaving 21 bases between the germline ends. Germline loops: CDR1 LGHDT, CDR2 YNNKEL (reference sequence). The CDR3 loop spans 20 amino acids. The CDR3 is CASSQESPNGGWSSYNEQFF. CDR3 nucleotides: TGTGCCAGCAGCCAAGAATCACCGAACGGGGGCTGGAGCTCCTACAATGAGCAGTTCTTC.